This T cell receptor beta chain was retrieved from a study of blood T cell repertoires in COVID-19 (dated by TCRdb to 2019 to 2021). At the level of the whole study: Collaborator samples came from the United States, Italy and Spain and covered acute and convalescent phases of COVID-19. Subjects who had been exposed to COVID-19, were actively infected with it, or had recovered from it provided the deeply sampled blood TCRbeta repertoires that made up the dataset. Where HLA class I and class II types were available, the types were taken from metadata supplied by the sample provider, not from assay-based typing. The repertoires were released in a freely available public database meant as a resource for research on the immune response to SARS-CoV-2. The material from the prospective study consisted of cDNA or gDNA derived from T cells, B-cell-depleted T cells, or PBMCs. The samples were drawn from two sources: the first 160 participants of the ongoing ImmuneRACE study, and some 1,300 subjects contributed by 6 global collaborators. Sample metadata almost always included a de-identified subject ID, COVID-19 status, age in years and sex. On the study overall, not on this receptor specifically: The quantity of clinical and demographic metadata differed by source and by participant and was supplied without curation.

The collaborating institutions used their own protocols to collect whole blood in K2EDTA tubes. For TCRbeta analysis, collaborators shipped samples in one of three forms: frozen whole blood, isolated PBMCs, or DNA extracted from either of those sample types. V is shortened by 4 bases, J by 0 bases, and the region joining them spans 9 bases. Taken from the germline V gene (reference sequence), the CDR1 and CDR2 loops are LNHDA and SQIVND. The CDR3 measures 15 amino acids from cysteine to phenylalanine. CDR3 DNA only is kept here, 45 bases in frame from base 1. The table lists this clone with a count of one. Its cognate antigen has yet to be identified. The sample holds no much larger clone one base away, and base qualities are not on file. TCRbeta CDR3 regions were amplified from genomic DNA using the immunoSEQ Assay, a bias-controlled multiplex PCR. The original methods were these. The number of nucleated cells in each sample was estimated from the amplification of reference gene primers within the assay. To quantify the absolute abundance of each unique TCRbeta CDR3 rearrangement, sequence reads were collapsed and filtered. For each sample, productive Simpson clonality was calculated by taking the square root of Simpson's diversity index across productive rearrangements. Imported from immuneACCESS, the table was reduced by TCRdb to in-frame sequences with V and J called. These copies leave out some clones; in studies compared against another copy, an unresolved V gene accounts for under half, and the cause of the remainder is not known. Clonal size and the V and J genes are those of that table, whereas D and trimming came from the DNA. This sample holds about 100,000 clones; 80% were observed only once. 9% to 14% of the sample goes to the ten largest clones.

The sequence joins TRBV19 to TRBJ2-2; matching of 6 bases hints at TRBD2 as the D gene. The receptor's source is a woman in her seventies with acute or convalescent COVID-19. The sequencing input was peripheral blood. The nucleotides are TGTGCCAGTAGTAATAGCGGTACGAACACCGGGGAGCTGTTTTTT. This gives the protein CASSNSGTNTGELFF. Where the CDR3 stops, the reference TRBV19 and TRBJ2-2 genes take over; the full variable domain is DGGITQSPKYLFRKEGQNVTLSCEQNLNHDAMYWYRQDPGQGLRLIYYSQIVNDFQKGDIAEGYSVSREKKESFPLTVTSAQKNPTAFYLCASSNSGTNTGELFFGEGSRLTVL.